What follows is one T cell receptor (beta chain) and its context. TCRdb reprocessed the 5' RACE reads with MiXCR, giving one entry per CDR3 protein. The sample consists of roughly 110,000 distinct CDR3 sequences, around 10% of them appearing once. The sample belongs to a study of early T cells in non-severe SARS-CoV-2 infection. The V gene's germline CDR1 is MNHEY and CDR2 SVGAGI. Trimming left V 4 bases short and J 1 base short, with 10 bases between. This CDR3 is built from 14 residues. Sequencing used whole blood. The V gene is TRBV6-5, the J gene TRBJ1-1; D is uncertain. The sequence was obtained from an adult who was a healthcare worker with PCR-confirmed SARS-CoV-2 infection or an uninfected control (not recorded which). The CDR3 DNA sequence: TGTGCCAGCAGTTTGGGCGTCGGGAACACTGAAGCTTTCTTT. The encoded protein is CASSLGVGNTEAFF.